The 6 T cell receptor beta chains reported below all come from one sample, sequenced in a study of cytomegalovirus exposure and HLA in healthy donors. Researchers ran the PCR with 60 Vbeta and 13 Jbeta primers. Here immunoSEQ multiplex PCR was the method, and the copy in TCRdb shows in-frame clones only, minus some. This sample yields 150,000 to 200,000 clones, of which around 90% are seen a single time; 1.5% to 2% belongs to the top ten. The sample comprised PBMCs. The receptors derive from a woman aged 18 to 35 in good health and CMV-seronegative.

As concerns this clone: Because the CDR3 is missing its conserved closing phenylalanine or tryptophan, this is likely a read error. V gene TRBV4-1 combines with J gene TRBJ2-7; 7 bases match TRBD2. Germline trimming cut 0 bases from V and 7 bases from J; bases unmatched to any gene: 24. The CDR3 is 20 residues long. CDR1 is MGHRA and CDR2 is YSYEKL in the germline V gene. The CDR3 DNA reads as TGCGCCAGCAGCCAAGAAGCGGGAAGTGGTGGCTCACTAGGTGGCAGGGAGCAGTACCTC. Amino acid sequence: CASSQEAGSGGSLGGREQYL.

V gene TRBV30 combines with J gene TRBJ1-4, with a possible D match to TRBD1 (6 bases). CDR1 is GTSNPN, CDR2 SVGIG, per germline (reference sequence). Trimming shortened V by 0 bases and J by 7 bases, and 24 bases separated the two germline ends. The CDR3 is 18 residues long. The CDR3 loop reads CAWSVLGGGRLGSEKLFF. The CDR3 region has the DNA TGTGCCTGGAGTGTGTTAGGGGGTGGACGGTTGGGGAGTGAAAAACTGTTTTTT.

The V gene is TRBV4-1, the J gene TRBJ1-4, with D unresolved. Germline V CDR1 and CDR2: MGHRA, YSYEKL. The CDR3 is 15 amino acids. V was pared by 1 base and J by 5 bases, with 11 bases between. The CDR3 DNA reads as TGCGCCAGCAGCCAAGCGGAGGGCCAAAATGAAAAACTGTTTTTT. As protein: CASSQAEGQNEKLFF.

The V gene is TRBV10-1, the J gene TRBJ2-7; possible D gene TRBD1, 6 bases. In germline, CDR1 is WNHNN, CDR2 SYGVQD (reference sequence). Trimming removed 3 bases at V and 6 bases at J, with 18 bases between. The CDR3 runs to 15 residues. The chain's CDR3 is CASSEGAGAPSEQYF. CDR3 in DNA: TGCGCCAGCAGTGAAGGGGCAGGGGCCCCTTCCGAGCAGTACTTC.

The chain recombines TRBV5-6 with TRBJ2-7; weak D call: TRBD2 (6 bases). The CDR3 spans 14 residues. V was trimmed by 4 bases and J by 6 bases, leaving 17 bases between them. Germline V gene lookup returns CDR1 SGHDT and CDR2 YYEEEE. The chain's CDR3 is CASSRGWLATEQYF. The CDR3 nucleotides read TGTGCCAGCAGCCGGGGGTGGCTAGCGACCGAGCAGTACTTC.

The V and J genes are TRBV7-9 and TRBJ2-3; TRBD1 is a possible D gene (5 bases). The CDR3 sequence is 12 residues long. Germline V CDR1 and CDR2: SEHNR, FQNEAQ (reference sequence). Deletions cut 5 bases from V and 7 bases from J, with 10 bases between. The CDR3 DNA sequence: TGTGCCAGCAGCGATCAGGGAAATACGCAGTATTTT. Translating gives CASSDQGNTQYF.